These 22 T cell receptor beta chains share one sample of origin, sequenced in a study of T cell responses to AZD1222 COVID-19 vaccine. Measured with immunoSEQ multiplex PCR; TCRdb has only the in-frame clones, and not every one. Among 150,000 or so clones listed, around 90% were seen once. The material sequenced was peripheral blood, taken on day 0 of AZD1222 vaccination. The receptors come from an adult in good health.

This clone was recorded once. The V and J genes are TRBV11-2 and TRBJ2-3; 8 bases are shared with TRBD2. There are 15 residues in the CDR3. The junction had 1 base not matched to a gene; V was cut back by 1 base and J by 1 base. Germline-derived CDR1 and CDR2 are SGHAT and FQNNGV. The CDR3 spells CASSLALAGTDTQYF. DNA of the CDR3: TGTGCCAGCAGCTTAGCACTAGCGGGCACAGATACGCAGTATTTT. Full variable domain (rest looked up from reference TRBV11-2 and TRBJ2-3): EAGVAQSPRYKIIEKRQSVAFWCNPISGHATLYWYQQILGQGPKLLIQFQNNGVVDDSQLPKDRFSAERLKGVDSTLKIQPAKLEDSAVYLCASSLALAGTDTQYFGPGTRLTVL.

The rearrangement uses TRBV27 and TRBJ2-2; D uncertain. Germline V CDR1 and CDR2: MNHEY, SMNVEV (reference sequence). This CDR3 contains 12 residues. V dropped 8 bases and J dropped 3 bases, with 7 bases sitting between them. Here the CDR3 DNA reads TGTGCCAGCCGACACTACACCGGGGAGCTGTTTTTT. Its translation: CASRHYTGELFF.

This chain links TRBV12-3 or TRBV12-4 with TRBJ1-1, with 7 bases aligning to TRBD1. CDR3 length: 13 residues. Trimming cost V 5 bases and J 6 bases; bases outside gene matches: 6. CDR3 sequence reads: CASSPGQFPEAFF. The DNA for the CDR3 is TGTGCCAGCAGTCCGGGACAGTTCCCTGAAGCTTTCTTT.

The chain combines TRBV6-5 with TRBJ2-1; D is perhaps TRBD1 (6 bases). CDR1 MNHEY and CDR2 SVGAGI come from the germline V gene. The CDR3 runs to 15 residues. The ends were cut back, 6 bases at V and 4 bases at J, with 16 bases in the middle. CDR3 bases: TGTGCCAGCAGCCCCGGGACAACCCTTTACAATGAGCAGTTCTTC. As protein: CASSPGTTLYNEQFF.

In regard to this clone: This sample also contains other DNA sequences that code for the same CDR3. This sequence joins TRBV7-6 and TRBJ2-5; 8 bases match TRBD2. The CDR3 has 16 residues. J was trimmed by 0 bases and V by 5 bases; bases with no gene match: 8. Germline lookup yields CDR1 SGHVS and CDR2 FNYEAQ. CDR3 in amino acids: CASSLGLGGYQETQYF. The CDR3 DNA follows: TGTGCCAGCAGCCTGGGACTAGGGGGGTACCAAGAGACCCAGTACTTC. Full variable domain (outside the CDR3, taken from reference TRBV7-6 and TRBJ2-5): GAGVSQSPRYKVTKRGQDVALRCDPISGHVSLYWYRQALGQGPEFLTYFNYEAQQDKSGLPNDRFSAERPEGSISTLTIQRTEQRDSAMYRCASSLGLGGYQETQYFGPGTRLLVL.

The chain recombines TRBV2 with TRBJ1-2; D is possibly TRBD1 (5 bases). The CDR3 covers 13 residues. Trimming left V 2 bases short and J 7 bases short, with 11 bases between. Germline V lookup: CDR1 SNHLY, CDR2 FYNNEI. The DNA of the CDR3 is TGTGCCAGCAGTGAACAGGGAATCTCTGGCTACACCTTC. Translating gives CASSEQGISGYTF.

Here the CDR3 reads CARSLALGLDKETQYF. CDR3 nucleotide sequence: TGTGCCAGAAGCTTAGCGCTGGGGCTAGACAAAGAGACCCAGTACTTC. The chain is built from TRBV5-3 and TRBJ2-5, with D maybe TRBD1 (5 bases). TRBV5-3 is an ORF, and what it does is uncertain. The CDR3 length is 16 residues. Trimming shortened V by 2 bases and J by 3 bases, and 17 bases separated the two germline ends.

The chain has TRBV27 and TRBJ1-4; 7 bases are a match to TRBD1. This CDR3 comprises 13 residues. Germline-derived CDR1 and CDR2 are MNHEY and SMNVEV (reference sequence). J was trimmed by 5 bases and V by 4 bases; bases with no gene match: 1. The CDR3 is CASSSTGNEKLFF. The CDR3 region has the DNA TGTGCCAGCAGTTCGACAGGGAATGAAAAACTGTTTTTT. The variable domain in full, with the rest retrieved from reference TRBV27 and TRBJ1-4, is EAQVTQNPRYLITVTGKKLTVTCSQNMNHEYMSWYRQDPGLGLRQIYYSMNVEVTDKGDVPEGYKVSRKEKRNFPLILESPSPNQTSLYFCASSSTGNEKLFFGSGTQLSVL.

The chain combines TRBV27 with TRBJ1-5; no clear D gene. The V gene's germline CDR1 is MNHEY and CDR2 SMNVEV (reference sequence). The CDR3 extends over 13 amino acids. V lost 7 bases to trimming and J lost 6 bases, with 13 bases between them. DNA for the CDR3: TGTGCCAGCACACGGGTCCGGGGTCAGCCCCAGCATTTT. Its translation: CASTRVRGQPQHF.

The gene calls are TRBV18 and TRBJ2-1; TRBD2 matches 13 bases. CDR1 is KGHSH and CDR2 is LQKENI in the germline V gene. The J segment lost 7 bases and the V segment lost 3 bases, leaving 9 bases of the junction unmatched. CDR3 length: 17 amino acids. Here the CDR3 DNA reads TGTGCCAGCTCACCCGTTGTACTAGCGGGAGGGAGTAATGAGCAGTTCTTC. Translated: CASSPVVLAGGSNEQFF.

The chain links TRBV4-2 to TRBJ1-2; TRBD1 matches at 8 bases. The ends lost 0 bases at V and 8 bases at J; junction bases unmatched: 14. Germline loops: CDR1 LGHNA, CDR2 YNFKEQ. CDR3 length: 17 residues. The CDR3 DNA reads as TGTGCCAGCAGCCAAGAATCCCCAGGGGGCGCGGGTTGGGGCTACACCTTC. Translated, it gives CASSQESPGGAGWGYTF.

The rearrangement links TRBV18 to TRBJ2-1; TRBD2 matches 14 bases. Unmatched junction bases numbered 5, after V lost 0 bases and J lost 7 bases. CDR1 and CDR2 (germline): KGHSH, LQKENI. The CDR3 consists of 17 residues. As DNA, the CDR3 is TGTGCCAGCTCACCACCGGTAGGGACTAGCGGGAGTAATGAGCAGTTCTTC. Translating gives CASSPPVGTSGSNEQFF.

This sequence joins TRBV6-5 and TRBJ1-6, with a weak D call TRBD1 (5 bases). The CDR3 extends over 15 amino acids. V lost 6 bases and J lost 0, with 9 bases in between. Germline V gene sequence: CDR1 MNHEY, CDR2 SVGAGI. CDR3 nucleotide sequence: TGTGCCAGCAGGTCAGGGAGCTCCTATAATTCACCCCTCCACTTT. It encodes CASRSGSSYNSPLHF.

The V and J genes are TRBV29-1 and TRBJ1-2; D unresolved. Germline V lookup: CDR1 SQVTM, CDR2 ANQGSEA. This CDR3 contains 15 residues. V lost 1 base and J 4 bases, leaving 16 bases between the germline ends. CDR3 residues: CSVEGGVPSFYGYTF. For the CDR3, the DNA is TGCAGCGTTGAAGGTGGCGTCCCCAGCTTCTATGGCTACACCTTC. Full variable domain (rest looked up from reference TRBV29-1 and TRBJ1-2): SAVISQKPSRDICQRGTSLTIQCQVDSQVTMMFWYRQQPGQSLTLIATANQGSEATYESGFVIDKFPISRPNLTFSTLTVSNMSPEDSSIYLCSVEGGVPSFYGYTFGSGTRLTVV.

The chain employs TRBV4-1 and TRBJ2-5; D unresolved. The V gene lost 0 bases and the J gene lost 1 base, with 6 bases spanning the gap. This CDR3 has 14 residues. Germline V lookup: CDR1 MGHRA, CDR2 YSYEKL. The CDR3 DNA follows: TGCGCCAGCAGCCAAGACAATTTCCAAGAGACCCAGTACTTC. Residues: CASSQDNFQETQYF.

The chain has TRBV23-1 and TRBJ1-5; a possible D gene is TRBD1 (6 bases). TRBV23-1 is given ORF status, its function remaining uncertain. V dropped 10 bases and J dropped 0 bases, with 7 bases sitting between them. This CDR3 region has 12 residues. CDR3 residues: CANRDSNQPQHF. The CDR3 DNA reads TGCGCCAACAGGGATAGCAATCAGCCCCAGCATTTT.

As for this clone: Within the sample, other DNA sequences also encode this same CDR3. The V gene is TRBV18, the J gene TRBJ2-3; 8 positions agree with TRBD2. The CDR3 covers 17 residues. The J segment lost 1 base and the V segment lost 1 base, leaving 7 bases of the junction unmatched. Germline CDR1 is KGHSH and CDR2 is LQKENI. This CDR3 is CASSPRPGGAGTDTQYF. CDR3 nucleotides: TGTGCCAGCTCACCACGCCCCGGGGGGGCAGGCACAGATACGCAGTATTTT.

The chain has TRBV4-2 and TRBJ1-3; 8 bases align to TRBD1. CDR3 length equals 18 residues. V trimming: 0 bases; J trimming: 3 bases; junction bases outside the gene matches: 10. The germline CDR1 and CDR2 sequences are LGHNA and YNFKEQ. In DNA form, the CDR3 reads TGTGCCAGCAGCCAAGATCGCGGTGCAGGGGGCGATGGAAACACCATATATTTT. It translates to CASSQDRGAGGDGNTIYF.

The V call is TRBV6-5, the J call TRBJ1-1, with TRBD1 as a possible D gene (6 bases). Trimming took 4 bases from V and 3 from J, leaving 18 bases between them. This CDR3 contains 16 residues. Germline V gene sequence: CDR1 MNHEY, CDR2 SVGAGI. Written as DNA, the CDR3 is TGTGCCAGCAGTTTTACCGGGGGCAGTCTCTACACTGAAGCTTTCTTT. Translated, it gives CASSFTGGSLYTEAFF.

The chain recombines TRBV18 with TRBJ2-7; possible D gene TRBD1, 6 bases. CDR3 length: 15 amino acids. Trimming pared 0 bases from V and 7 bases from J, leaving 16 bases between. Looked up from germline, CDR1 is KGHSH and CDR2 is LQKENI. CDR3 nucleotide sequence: TGTGCCAGCTCACCACCGAAAGGGGGAACGGAGGAGCAGTACTTC. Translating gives CASSPPKGGTEEQYF. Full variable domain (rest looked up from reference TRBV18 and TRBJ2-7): NAGVMQNPRHLVRRRGQEARLRCSPMKGHSHVYWYRQLPEEGLKFMVYLQKENIIDESGMPKERFSAEFPKEGPSILRIQQVVRGDSAAYFCASSPPKGGTEEQYFGPGTRLTVT.

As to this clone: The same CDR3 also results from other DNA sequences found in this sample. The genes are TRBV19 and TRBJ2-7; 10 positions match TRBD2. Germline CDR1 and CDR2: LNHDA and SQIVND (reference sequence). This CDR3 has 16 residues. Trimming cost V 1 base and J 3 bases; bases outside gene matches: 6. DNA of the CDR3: TGTGCCAGTAGTATAGCCCTAGCGGGAGTCGGCTACGAGCAGTACTTC. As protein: CASSIALAGVGYEQYF.

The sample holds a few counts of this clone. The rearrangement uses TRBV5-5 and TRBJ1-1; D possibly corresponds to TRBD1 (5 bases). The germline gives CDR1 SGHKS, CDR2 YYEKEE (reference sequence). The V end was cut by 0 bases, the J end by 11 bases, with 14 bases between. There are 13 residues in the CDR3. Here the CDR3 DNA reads TGTGCCAGCAGCTTGGTGCGGGGGAAATACGCTTTCTTT. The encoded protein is CASSLVRGKYAFF.